Listed below are T cell receptor beta chains from one sample, sequenced in a study of regulatory T cells in long-lasting Graves disease. TCRdb re-called the multiplex PCR reads with MiXCR, one entry per CDR3 protein. The sample includes about 290,000 distinct CDR3 sequences, 20% to 25% seen only once; the top ten take more than 55%. The sequences come from peripheral blood mononuclear cells (PBMCs), collected when the disease was refractory, from a patient treated with antithyroid drugs. The receptors were gathered from a female donor with Graves disease. Each CDR3 is given with its conserved first and last residue. D genes are given only for firm matches. Clone size appears in some rows only: once, few, many, or a class for an expanded clone.

>TRBV6-2/TRBV6-3|TRBJ2-7|few|-
TGTGCCAGCAGTTTGACCCCGACCGGGTTCAGAGCAGGATTCGAGCAGTACTTC
CASSLTPTGFRAGFEQYF
>TRBV3-1|TRBJ2-1|-|-
TGTGCCAGCAGCCAAGATGCAACTAACCTCAATGAGCAGTTCTTC
CASSQDATNLNEQFF
>TRBV12-3/TRBV12-4|TRBJ2-5|many|-
TGTGCCAGCAGTTCGCAGATCGGAGAGACCCAGTACTTC
CASSSQIGETQYF
>TRBV6-9|TRBJ1-1|many|-
TGTGCCAGCAGTTACGGTATGGAGAACACTGAAGCTTTCTTT
CASSYGMENTEAFF
>TRBV11-2|TRBJ2-2|-|TRBD1
TGTGCCAGCAGCCCCATCCGCCCCGGGACAGGAGACACCGGGGAGCTGTTTTTT
CASSPIRPGTGDTGELFF
>TRBV2|TRBJ2-7|many|-
TGTGCCAGCAGTGAGTTTCCGGGACAAGGATACGAGCAGTACTTC
CASSEFPGQGYEQYF
>TRBV13|TRBJ2-7|-|-
TGTGCCAGCAGCTTAGGGGGCTGGGGGGAGCAGTACTTC
CASSLGGWGEQYF
>TRBV20-1|TRBJ2-7|-|-
TGCAGTGCAACAGGACAGACCTACGAGCAGTACTTC
CSATGQTYEQYF
>TRBV12-3/TRBV12-4|TRBJ1-5|-|-
TGTGCCAGCAGTTTAAGTCAAGGGCAGCCCCAGCATTTT
CASSLSQGQPQHF
>TRBV11-2|TRBJ2-7|many|-
TGTGCCAGCAGCTTTACTCTTTCCTACGAGCAGTACTTC
CASSFTLSYEQYF
>TRBV28|TRBJ1-1|many|-
TGTGCCAGCAGTTCAGGACTAAATTCGGCTTTCTTT
CASSSGLNSAFF
>TRBV20-1|TRBJ1-1|many|-
TGCAGTGCTAGGGGGGGGGGATTCCCTGAAGCTTTCTTT
CSARGGGFPEAFF
>TRBV7-9|TRBJ1-4|-|TRBD1
TGTGCCAGCAGCTTAGTAGGGGACAGAGATGAAAAACTGTTTTTT
CASSLVGDRDEKLFF
>TRBV19|TRBJ1-5|-|-
TGTGCCAGTAGTATAGGGGGGAGCAATCAGCCCCAGCATTTT
CASSIGGSNQPQHF
>TRBV29-1|TRBJ1-5|few|TRBD1
TGCAGCGTGGGACAGCCGGGGCAGCCCCAGCATTTT
CSVGQPGQPQHF
>TRBV6-1|TRBJ1-4|few|-
TGTGCCAGCAGTGAATCGCCTGCAACTAATGAAAAACTGTTTTTT
CASSESPATNEKLFF
>TRBV6-1|TRBJ2-7|-|-
TGTGCCAGCCGACCCCCCGGGACAAGGGGCGAGCAGTACTTC
CASRPPGTRGEQYF
>TRBV3-1|TRBJ2-7|many|TRBD1
TGTGCCAGCAGCCCCCAGACAGGGTTCGAGCAGTACTTC
CASSPQTGFEQYF
>TRBV28|TRBJ1-1|many|TRBD1
TGTGCCAGCAGGCTACCCAGACAGGGACGGGGCGATAACACTGAAGCTTTCTTT
CASRLPRQGRGDNTEAFF
>TRBV9|TRBJ2-7|-|-
TGTGCCAGCAGCGGTAAGACAGGCTACGAGCAGTACTTC
CASSGKTGYEQYF
>TRBV6-2/TRBV6-3|TRBJ1-3|-|-
TGTGCCAGCCTCTCGGGGGGCTCTGGAAACACCATATATTTT
CASLSGGSGNTIYF
>TRBV28|TRBJ1-3|-|-
TGTGCCAGCAAAGGGAGACGGGACACAAGCTCTGGAAACACCATATATTTT
CASKGRRDTSSGNTIYF
>TRBV10-3|TRBJ2-7|-|-
TGTGCCACCGCGAACCGACAGGTTCTCTCCTACGAGCAGTACTTC
CATANRQVLSYEQYF
>TRBV14|TRBJ1-3|few|-
TGTGCCAGCAGCCAAGACAGAGGAAACACCATATATTTT
CASSQDRGNTIYF
>TRBV2|TRBJ2-6|-|-
TGTGTAGCAAGGACAGGAGGGATCGACTCTGGGGCCAACGTCCTGACTTTC
CVARTGGIDSGANVLTF
>TRBV6-1|TRBJ2-7|many|-
TGTGCCAGCAGTAGAACGGGCAGGGACGACGAGCAGTACTTC
CASSRTGRDDEQYF
>TRBV7-9|TRBJ1-1|few|-
TGTGCCAGCAGCCCCCGGACAGACCCTGAAGCTTTCTTT
CASSPRTDPEAFF
>TRBV12-3/TRBV12-4|TRBJ2-5|-|-
TGTGCCAGCAGTTGGGGTTCTAGCCCCGAAGAGACCCAGTACTTC
CASSWGSSPEETQYF
>TRBV28|TRBJ2-1|-|TRBD2
TGTGCCAGCAGACGACGTACTAGCGGGAGTTGGAATGAGCAGTTCTTC
CASRRRTSGSWNEQFF
>TRBV30|TRBJ1-2|many|-
TGTGCCTGGAGTCCCAGTGATGTCTACACCTTC
CAWSPSDVYTF
>TRBV28|TRBJ1-2|many|-
TGTGCCAGCAGTTCGGGCGGGAACCCCTGGGGCTACACCTTC
CASSSGGNPWGYTF
>TRBV19|TRBJ1-5|-|-
TGTGCCAGTAGTATGGTGTGGGGACCCCAGCATTTT
CASSMVWGPQHF
>TRBV20-1|TRBJ1-1|many|-
TGCAGTGCCGGCCAGGTGGGGGCTGATGAAGCTTTCTTT
CSAGQVGADEAFF
>TRBV11-2|TRBJ2-3|few|TRBD2
TGTGCCAGCAGGGGATTCTTAGCGGGAGTAAATACAGATACGCAGTATTTT
CASRGFLAGVNTDTQYF
>TRBV12-3/TRBV12-4|TRBJ1-6|-|-
TGTGCCAGCAGTTCTACAGGTAGACATAATTCACCCCTCCACTTT
CASSSTGRHNSPLHF
>TRBV28|TRBJ1-2|-|TRBD1
TGTGCCAGCAGTTTACACTCGGCCGGGACAGGGTATGGCTACACCTTC
CASSLHSAGTGYGYTF
>TRBV6-5|TRBJ2-7|many|TRBD1
TGTGCCAGCAGTTACCACTCTGGACAGGGAACCTTCGCCGAGCAGTACTTC
CASSYHSGQGTFAEQYF
>TRBV27|TRBJ2-7|many|-
TGTGCCAGCAGTTGGGCGGGACGGAGCTCCTACGAGCAGTACTTC
CASSWAGRSSYEQYF
>TRBV9|TRBJ2-2|-|-
TGTGCCGGCAGCGTCGGACGAGGGGACGGGGAGCTGTTTTTT
CAGSVGRGDGELFF
>TRBV28|TRBJ1-4|-|-
TGTGCCATCTCACGACCTCACCAGAATGAAAAACTGTTTTTT
CAISRPHQNEKLFF
>TRBV27|TRBJ1-6|few|TRBD1
TGTGCCAGCAGGACTACAGGGGATTCACCCCTCCACTTT
CASRTTGDSPLHF
>TRBV28|TRBJ2-7|many|-
TGTGCCAGCAGCGCCCCAGGGGAAGGCGAGCAGTACTTC
CASSAPGEGEQYF
>TRBV7-6|TRBJ2-5|-|-
TGTGCCAGCAGCTTATTGGGGTTTAGGGAGACCCAGTACTTC
CASSLLGFRETQYF
>TRBV2|TRBJ1-1|many|TRBD1
TGTGCCAGCAGGCTGGACAGGGGAAACACTGAAGCTTTCTTT
CASRLDRGNTEAFF
>TRBV6-5|TRBJ2-7|few|-
TGTGCCAGCAGTTACTTAGGGGACTACGAGCAGTACTTC
CASSYLGDYEQYF
>TRBV7-2|TRBJ1-1|many|-
TGTGCCAGCAGCTCACAGGGTGACACTGAAGCTTTCTTT
CASSSQGDTEAFF
>TRBV4-2|TRBJ2-2|-|TRBD2
TGTGCCAGCAGCCAAGATCCGAATAGCGGGAGGTATCGGGCCGGGGAGCTGTTTTTT
CASSQDPNSGRYRAGELFF
>TRBV27|TRBJ1-5|-|-
TGTGCCAGCAGTGCAACAGGGATCAATCAGCCCCAGCATTTT
CASSATGINQPQHF
>TRBV9|TRBJ2-5|many|-
TGCGCCAGCAGCTTTGTAGGCCAAGAGACCCAGTACTTC
CASSFVGQETQYF
>TRBV6-5|TRBJ1-1|few|-
TGTGCCAGCAGTTTAAGGACAGATCACACTGAAGCTTTCTTT
CASSLRTDHTEAFF
>TRBV12-3/TRBV12-4|TRBJ1-6|many|TRBD1
TGTGCCAGCACCGAGACAGGGGGCATGGGGGCACCCCTCCACTTT
CASTETGGMGAPLHF
>TRBV29-1|TRBJ1-1|-|-
TGCAGCGTTGAAAAGGAACAGCTTGAAGCTTTCTTT
CSVEKEQLEAFF
>TRBV6-2/TRBV6-3|TRBJ1-2|-|TRBD1
TGTGCCAGCAGTTATTCGACAGGGCTCTATGGCTACACCTTC
CASSYSTGLYGYTF
>TRBV6-1|TRBJ1-2|few|TRBD1
TGTGCCAGCAGTGAAGCTGGACAGGTCTATGGCTACACCTTC
CASSEAGQVYGYTF
>TRBV20-1|TRBJ1-1|-|-
TGCAGTGCTGGAGCGGACGGGGTCGGCCTGCTGAACACTGAAGCTTTCTTT
CSAGADGVGLLNTEAFF
>TRBV7-9|TRBJ1-2|few|-
TGTGCCAGCAGCTTAGGGGGTGGAAGCTATGGCTACACCTTC
CASSLGGGSYGYTF
>TRBV6-1|TRBJ1-6|-|-
TGTGCCAGCAGTGAAGAAAGGGCTAATTCACCCCTCCACTTT
CASSEERANSPLHF
>TRBV7-9|TRBJ2-1|-|-
TGTGCCAGCAGTGCGCCGGGACTTCCCAATGAGCAGTTCTTC
CASSAPGLPNEQFF
>TRBV20-1|TRBJ2-5|-|TRBD1
TGCAGTGCTCGTGGGACAGGGCAAGAGACCCAGTACTTC
CSARGTGQETQYF
>TRBV6-2/TRBV6-3|TRBJ2-5|-|-
TGTGCCAGCCCAAGGTCGGGACCGGGGGAGGAGACCCAGTACTTC
CASPRSGPGEETQYF